A selection of T cell receptor beta chains follows, all from one sample in a study of T cell repertoires in cytomegalovirus infection. TCRdb re-analysed the reads in MiXCR, keeping a single row per CDR3 protein. The sample carries approximately 550,000 distinct CDR3 sequences, approximately 15% recorded once. The sample was CD8+ T cells from PBMCs. Receptors were obtained from a human donor in good health (CMV status not recorded). Some clones in this sample may be carry-over from other donors' samples. The CDR3 runs from the conserved cysteine through the conserved F or W. D genes are given only for firm matches. Not all rows give a size; the values are once, few, many and, for expanded clones, a class.

D gene	V gene	J gene	clone size	CDR3 length	CDR3 DNA	CDR3 protein
TRBD2	TRBV27	TRBJ2-7	-	15	TGTGCCAGCAGTTCCGGAGGGCGGGGGGGGTCCGAGCAGTACTTC	CASSSGGRGGSEQYF
TRBD1	TRBV2	TRBJ1-5	-	17	TGTGCCAGCAGTGAAGCGCTCGGACAGGGGAGCAATCAGCCCCAGCATTTT	CASSEALGQGSNQPQHF
-	TRBV7-8	TRBJ1-2	many	14	TGTGCCAGCAGCTTAGATCGGGACAACTATGGCTACACCTTC	CASSLDRDNYGYTF
-	TRBV5-4	TRBJ1-1	-	15	TGTGCCAGCAGACAAGGCCGGGGATCTATCACTGAAGCTTTCTTT	CASRQGRGSITEAFF
TRBD2	TRBV30	TRBJ2-1	-	15	TGTGCCTGGACGCCTAGCGGGCGGGTCTACAATGAGCAGTTCTTC	CAWTPSGRVYNEQFF
TRBD2	TRBV20-1	TRBJ2-5	few	16	TGCAGTGCTAGAGATCCAGTAGCGGGGAGGCAAGAGACCCAGTACTTC	CSARDPVAGRQETQYF
TRBD2	TRBV7-2	TRBJ2-7	many	16	TGTGCCAGCAGCTTAGCGGGTAGCGGGAGCTCCTACGAGCAGTACTTC	CASSLAGSGSSYEQYF
TRBD1	TRBV29-1	TRBJ1-2	-	14	TGCAGCGTTTTCGGACAGGAGGCTAACTATGGCTACACCTTC	CSVFGQEANYGYTF
TRBD1	TRBV7-2	TRBJ2-1	many	17	TGTGCCAGCAGCCATAGACCCGACAGGGGGTTTTACAATGAGCAGTTCTTC	CASSHRPDRGFYNEQFF
-	TRBV4-2	TRBJ2-7	few	15	TGTGCCAGCAGCCAAGAAAAAAGGCCTACCTACGAGCAGTACTTC	CASSQEKRPTYEQYF
-	TRBV4-1	TRBJ2-2	-	17	TGCGCCAGCAGCCTCGGGGGGCCGGGAACGAACACCGGGGAGCTGTTTTTT	CASSLGGPGTNTGELFF
TRBD1	TRBV28	TRBJ1-1	few	16	TGTGCCAGCAGTCTATGGGGACAGGGAGGGAACACTGAAGCTTTCTTT	CASSLWGQGGNTEAFF
TRBD1	TRBV7-9	TRBJ2-1	many	15	TGTGCCAGCAGCTCCGGGACAGGGCTCAACAATGAGCAGTTCTTC	CASSSGTGLNNEQFF
-	TRBV19	TRBJ1-1	-	14	TGTGCCAGTAGTATCCCCTACCTGAACACTGAAGCTTTCTTT	CASSIPYLNTEAFF
-	TRBV7-9	TRBJ1-4	many	17	TGTGCCAGCAGCTTATCTGGTCGAGGGGCGACTAATGAAAAACTGTTTTTT	CASSLSGRGATNEKLFF
TRBD1	TRBV19	TRBJ1-1	-	14	TGTGCCAGTAGTATAGAAGGGGGCCTCGGTGAAGCTTTCTTT	CASSIEGGLGEAFF
-	TRBV5-6	TRBJ2-7	-	14	TGTGCCAGCAGCGATGCAGGGAGCTCCTACGAGCAGTACTTC	CASSDAGSSYEQYF
-	TRBV6-2/TRBV6-3	TRBJ2-7	few	14	TGTGCCAGCACCCAGGTGGGGGGCCCTCAGGAGCAGTACTTC	CASTQVGGPQEQYF
-	TRBV12-3/TRBV12-4	TRBJ1-3	many	14	TGTGCCAGCCGTGGGCCCAGCTCTGGAAACACCATATATTTT	CASRGPSSGNTIYF
-	TRBV6-5	TRBJ2-1	many	13	TGTGCCAGCAGTTACTCGACTGAGGCAGAGGGGTTCTTC	CASSYSTEAEGFF
TRBD2	TRBV6-1	TRBJ2-7	many	12	TGTGCCAGCAGTGCGGGACTAGCGGGAGAGTACTTC	CASSAGLAGEYF
TRBD1	TRBV20-1	TRBJ1-4	-	17	TGCAGTGCTAGAGACAGGGGGCTCCAGACAACTAATGAAAAACTGTTTTTT	CSARDRGLQTTNEKLFF
TRBD1	TRBV20-1	TRBJ2-7	few	14	TGCAGTGCTAGACTTGTGGGACAGTTATACGAGCAGTACTTC	CSARLVGQLYEQYF
-	TRBV6-6	TRBJ2-5	many	14	TGTGCCAGCAGTTATAGGGCAGTCCAAGAGACCCAGTACTTC	CASSYRAVQETQYF
-	TRBV14	TRBJ1-5	few	13	TGTGCCAGCAGGGTTGGTCTCAGTCAGCCCCAGCATTTT	CASRVGLSQPQHF
TRBD1	TRBV15	TRBJ2-1	-	15	TGTGCCACCAGCACAGGGGGCGGAGACCCCAATGAGCAGTTCTTC	CATSTGGGDPNEQFF
-	TRBV7-6	TRBJ1-1	many	20	TGTGCCAGCAGCCGAAGCTTAAATCCCCAGGGGACGGCTACGAACACTGAAGCTTTCTTT	CASSRSLNPQGTATNTEAFF
-	TRBV24-1	TRBJ1-5	many	14	TGTGCCACGTCCCAGGTCGGAAGCAATCAGCCCCAGCATTTT	CATSQVGSNQPQHF
TRBD1	TRBV28	TRBJ1-1	few	14	TGTGCCAGCAGTGGAACGACAGGGGTCACTGAAGCTTTCTTT	CASSGTTGVTEAFF
-	TRBV7-9	TRBJ1-5	many	16	TGTGCCAGCAGCTTAGTGGAAGGGGGACCCAATCAGCCCCAGCATTTT	CASSLVEGGPNQPQHF
-	TRBV7-9	TRBJ2-7	many	14	TGTGCCAGCAGTTTAACACGGGCCCCCTACGAGCAGTACTTC	CASSLTRAPYEQYF
-	TRBV5-4	TRBJ1-1	few	17	TGTGCCAGCAGCCTCCCGGGCCCTGAATGGGTGAGCACTGAAGCTTTCTTT	CASSLPGPEWVSTEAFF
TRBD2	TRBV12-3/TRBV12-4	TRBJ2-2	-	16	TGTGCCAGCAGTACCCGGGGGGGGCGCTCTGACCGGGAGCTGTTTTTT	CASSTRGGRSDRELFF
-	TRBV14	TRBJ1-2	-	16	TGTGCCAGCAGCCAAGAAAGCGGGAGGGAGAACTATGGCTACACCTTC	CASSQESGRENYGYTF
-	TRBV7-9	TRBJ2-2	many	10	TGTGCCAGCAGCACCGGGGAGCTGTTTTTT	CASSTGELFF
TRBD2	TRBV14	TRBJ2-3	many	17	TGTGCCAGCAGCCAAACTAGCGCCCGAACTAGCACAGATACGCAGTATTTT	CASSQTSARTSTDTQYF
TRBD2	TRBV6-5	TRBJ2-7	-	12	TGTGCCAGCAGCCAGATGGGGGGGGAGCAGTACTTC	CASSQMGGEQYF
TRBD1	TRBV27	TRBJ1-2	few	17	TGTGCCAGCAGTTTATCGTACTCACAGGGGGCCAACTATGGCTACACCTTC	CASSLSYSQGANYGYTF
TRBD2	TRBV7-8	TRBJ2-2	many	18	TGTGCCAGCAGCCTAAAGACGGGACTAGCGGGTTACACCGGGGAGCTGTTTTTT	CASSLKTGLAGYTGELFF
-	TRBV9	TRBJ2-7	few	15	TGTGCCAGCAGCGTAAGTGACGGTACTCCTCGAGAGCAGTACTTC	CASSVSDGTPREQYF
TRBD2	TRBV27	TRBJ2-3	few	17	TGTGCCAGCAGTTTTTTAACCCTAGCGGGCCACACAGATACGCAGTATTTT	CASSFLTLAGHTDTQYF
TRBD1	TRBV19	TRBJ2-7	few	15	TGTGCCAGTAGTACCTACTCCGGGACAGCCTACGAGCAGTACTTC	CASSTYSGTAYEQYF
-	TRBV7-9	TRBJ1-2	many	13	TGTGCCAGCAGCTTAAGTGTGGAGAATGGCTACACCTTC	CASSLSVENGYTF
-	TRBV7-9	TRBJ2-7	-	12	TGTGCCAGCAGCTTAGGGGCCTCTGAGCCGTACTTC	CASSLGASEPYF
-	TRBV4-1	TRBJ1-3	many	14	TGCGCCAGCAGCCAAAGGGACTATGGCGACACCATATATTTT	CASSQRDYGDTIYF
-	TRBV5-1	TRBJ1-1	few	15	TGCGCCAGCAGCTTTAAACAGGGAACGAACACTGAAGCTTTCTTT	CASSFKQGTNTEAFF
TRBD2	TRBV3-1	TRBJ2-1	-	17	TGTGCCAGCAGCCAAGATATTAGCGGGGGCCTTTGGAATGAGCAGTTCTTC	CASSQDISGGLWNEQFF
-	TRBV27	TRBJ1-6	-	17	TGTGCCAGCAGCGGGACTGGGACGAGCTCCTATAATTCACCCCTCCACTTT	CASSGTGTSSYNSPLHF
-	TRBV19	TRBJ1-3	few	17	TGTGCCAGTAGTATCTCTCACGACAGGAACTCTGGAAACACCATATATTTT	CASSISHDRNSGNTIYF
-	TRBV13	TRBJ1-1	-	15	TGTGCCAGCAGCCTGACCCGTAACAGGGACACTGAAGCTTTCTTT	CASSLTRNRDTEAFF
-	TRBV29-1	TRBJ2-2	few	13	TGCAGCGTTCACAGGGAGAACACCGGGGAGCTGTTTTTT	CSVHRENTGELFF